This TCR beta chain derives from a study of cytomegalovirus exposure and HLA in healthy donors. V lost 2 bases to trimming and J lost 1 base, with 10 bases between them. Germline V gives CDR1 SGDLS, CDR2 YYNGEE. The length of the CDR3 is 15 residues. PCR used 60 Vbeta primers and 13 Jbeta primers. Some clones are missing from TCRdb's copy, which holds only in-frame ones; the method was immunoSEQ multiplex PCR. The table records about 270,000 clones, 65% to 85% of them present only once. Sequencing input: PBMCs. The J gene is TRBJ2-1, the V gene TRBV9; a possible D gene is TRBD1 (6 bases). The source of this sequence is a female donor in good health and CMV-seronegative. The DNA of the CDR3 is TGTGCCAGCAGCGTTACAGGGTTTTCCTACAATGAGCAGTTCTTC. Protein product: CASSVTGFSYNEQFF.